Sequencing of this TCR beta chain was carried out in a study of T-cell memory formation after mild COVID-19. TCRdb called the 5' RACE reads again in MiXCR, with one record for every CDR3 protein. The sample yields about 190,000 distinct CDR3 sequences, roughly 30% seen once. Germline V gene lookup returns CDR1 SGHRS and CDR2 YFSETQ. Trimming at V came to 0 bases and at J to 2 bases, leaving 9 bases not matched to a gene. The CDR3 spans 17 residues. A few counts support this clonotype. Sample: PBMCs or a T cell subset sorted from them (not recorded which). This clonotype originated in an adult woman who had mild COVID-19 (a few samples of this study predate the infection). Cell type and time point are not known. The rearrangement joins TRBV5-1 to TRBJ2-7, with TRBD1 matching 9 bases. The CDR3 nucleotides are TGCGCCAGCAGCTTGGGGGACAGGGAATTGATTCCCTACGAGCAGTACTTC. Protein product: CASSLGDRELIPYEQYF. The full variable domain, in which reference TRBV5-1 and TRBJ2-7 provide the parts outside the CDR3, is KAGVTQTPRYLIKTRGQQVTLSCSPISGHRSVSWYQQTPGQGLQFLFEYFSETQRNKGNFPGRFSGRQFSNSRSEMNVSTLELGDSALYLCASSLGDRELIPYEQYFGPGTRLTVT.